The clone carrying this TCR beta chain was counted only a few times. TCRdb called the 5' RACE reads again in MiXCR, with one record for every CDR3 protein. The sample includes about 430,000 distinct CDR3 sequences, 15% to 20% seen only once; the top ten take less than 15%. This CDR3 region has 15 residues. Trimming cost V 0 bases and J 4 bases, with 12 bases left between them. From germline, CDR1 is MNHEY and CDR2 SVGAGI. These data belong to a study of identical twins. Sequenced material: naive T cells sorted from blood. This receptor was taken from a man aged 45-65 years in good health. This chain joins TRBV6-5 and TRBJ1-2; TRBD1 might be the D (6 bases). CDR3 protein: CASSYSGQGSYGYTF. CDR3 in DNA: TGTGCCAGCAGTTACTCGGGCCAGGGGAGCTATGGCTACACCTTC.